These 31 T cell receptor beta chains originate from one sample sequenced in a study of shared clonotypes between healthy human individuals. Sequenced by immunoSEQ multiplex PCR; TCRdb stores in-frame clones only, minus some. The data show about 79,000 clones, about 63% seen once. Sequencing was carried out using memory CD8+ T cells sorted from blood. Subset: CD45RO+ cells pooled with CCR7-negative TemRA cells. The receptors stem from a man aged 30 to 45 in good health.

The chain recombines TRBV5-1 with TRBJ1-3, with D possibly TRBD1 on 6 matching bases. The germline V gene encodes CDR1 SGHRS and CDR2 YFSETQ. The CDR3 runs 14 residues. The germline V and J ends were trimmed by 4 bases and 3 bases, with 11 bases remaining between them. The CDR3 protein is CASSVGAGGNTIYF. In DNA, the CDR3 is TGCGCCAGCAGCGTGGGGGCAGGTGGAAACACCATATATTTT.

This sequence joins TRBV18 and TRBJ2-7; a weak D match, TRBD1 (6 bases). The V gene lost 3 bases and the J gene lost 2 bases, with 17 bases spanning the gap. There are 16 residues in the CDR3. The germline CDR1 and CDR2 sequences are KGHSH and LQKENI. The CDR3 spells CASSPRQAEPAYEQYF. The DNA for the CDR3 is TGTGCCAGCTCACCCCGACAGGCGGAGCCCGCCTACGAGCAGTACTTC.

The rearrangement links TRBV7-9 to TRBJ2-1; 7 bases align to TRBD2. Per germline, CDR1 SEHNR and CDR2 FQNEAQ (reference sequence). V trimming: 2 bases; J trimming: 7 bases; junction bases outside the gene matches: 11. The CDR3 covers 16 residues. The CDR3 is CASSLPQRDVRNEQFF. The CDR3 DNA follows: TGTGCCAGCAGCTTACCTCAGCGGGATGTGCGTAATGAGCAGTTCTTC.

The chain has TRBV6-5 and TRBJ2-5; D unclear. The CDR3 is made up of 15 amino acids. Germline V lookup: CDR1 MNHEY, CDR2 SVGAGI. The ends were cut back, 4 bases at V and 7 bases at J, with 19 bases in the middle. The CDR3 region is CASSSPRLGVGTQYF. CDR3 in DNA: TGTGCCAGCAGTTCTCCCCGCCTAGGCGTGGGGACCCAGTACTTC.

This clone has just one count. The CDR3 DNA reads as TGTGCCAGCAGCTCCGGGACTAGCGGGACGAACACCGGGGAGCTGTTTTTT. Its translation: CASSSGTSGTNTGELFF. This rearrangement joins TRBV5-8 to TRBJ2-2; TRBD2 aligns across 13 bases. Germline CDR1 reads SGHTS; CDR2 reads YDEGEE. Trimming took 3 bases from V and 0 from J; bases not matched to a gene: 2. This CDR3 is built from 17 residues.

The chain has TRBV7-6 and TRBJ2-1; 12 positions agree with TRBD2. CDR3 length equals 15 residues. The germline gives CDR1 SGHVS, CDR2 FNYEAQ. V trimming: 5 bases; J trimming: 7 bases; junction bases outside the gene matches: 6. The chain's CDR3 is CASSLWTSGTNEQFF. The CDR3 nucleotides read TGTGCCAGCAGCCTGTGGACTAGCGGGACGAATGAGCAGTTCTTC.

This chain joins TRBV6-5 and TRBJ1-2, with D possibly TRBD1 on 6 matching bases. The CDR3 has 15 residues. Germline assignment: CDR1 MNHEY and CDR2 SVGAGI. V shed 5 bases and J shed 2 bases, with 15 bases lying between them. CDR3 protein: CASSLRGGGNYGYTF. The CDR3 nucleotides are TGTGCCAGCAGTCTCAGGGGCGGAGGGAACTATGGCTACACCTTC.

Regarding this clone: Sequence at one end of the junction differs from germline and may be a read error. V gene TRBV7-7 combines with J gene TRBJ2-5; D gene unclear. CDR3 length: 15 residues. CDR1 is SSHAT, CDR2 FNYEAQ, per germline (reference sequence). The CDR3 protein is CASSLVIGPQETQYF. DNA of the CDR3: TGTGCTAGCAGCCTAGTGATTGGGCCCCAAGAGACCCAGTACTTC.

The CDR3 nucleotides are TGTGCCAGTAGTATAGATCCCCGGGGTACTTTCTACGAGCAGTACTTC. Amino acid sequence: CASSIDPRGTFYEQYF. V is TRBV19 and J is TRBJ2-7, with D possibly matching TRBD2 (5 bases). The length of the CDR3 is 16 residues. Trimming cost V 0 bases and J 3 bases, with 15 bases left between them. From germline, CDR1 is LNHDA and CDR2 SQIVND (reference sequence).

About this clone: The same CDR3 arises from other DNA sequences in this sample as well. The CDR3 loop is CASSLDYNEQFF. CDR3 bases: TGTGCCAGCAGCTTAGACTACAATGAGCAGTTCTTC. V is TRBV7-9 and J is TRBJ2-1; D gene ambiguous. The CDR3 has 12 amino acids. CDR1 and CDR2 from the germline V gene are SEHNR and FQNEAQ (reference sequence). The germline V and J ends were trimmed by 1 base and 3 bases, with 1 base remaining between them.

V is TRBV27 and J is TRBJ1-5; perhaps TRBD1 as D (5 bases). The V and J ends lost 6 bases and 5 bases respectively, with 17 bases between them. The CDR3 spans 15 residues. The germline V gene has CDR1 MNHEY and CDR2 SMNVEV (reference sequence). The CDR3 DNA sequence: TGTGCCAGCAGCCCCTACATAGGGACCCATCAGCCCCAGCATTTT. Protein sequence: CASSPYIGTHQPQHF.

J is TRBJ2-1 and V is TRBV7-9; 11 bases fit TRBD2. Trimming removed 0 bases from V and 5 bases from J; junction bases left unmatched: 9. The CDR3 has 18 residues. In germline, CDR1 is SEHNR, CDR2 FQNEAQ (reference sequence). CDR3 amino acids: CASSLADLGLAGHNEQFF. The DNA for the CDR3 is TGTGCCAGCAGCTTAGCGGATTTAGGACTAGCGGGCCACAATGAGCAGTTCTTC.

The DNA for the CDR3 is TGTGCCAGTAGTATACAGGGAGGAGGCTACAATGAGCAGTTCTTC. This codes for CASSIQGGGYNEQFF. This sequence joins TRBV19 and TRBJ2-1; D is possibly TRBD2 (6 bases). The CDR3 sequence is 15 residues long. Trimming cost V 2 bases and J 3 bases, with 11 bases left between them. CDR1 is LNHDA, CDR2 SQIVND, per germline (reference sequence).

This clone was recorded a few times. V gene TRBV2 combines with J gene TRBJ2-7; no reliable D call. The V end lost 4 bases, the J end lost 3 bases, and 4 bases lay between the germline ends. The CDR3 loop spans 11 amino acids. Germline V gives CDR1 SNHLY, CDR2 FYNNEI. CDR3: CASSVNYEQYF. Written as DNA, the CDR3 is TGTGCCAGCAGTGTGAACTACGAGCAGTACTTC.

On this clone: The likely explanation is a read error, given a far larger clone one base away. The chain recombines TRBV5-4 with TRBJ2-7; 7 bases agree with TRBD1. Trimming removed 5 bases from V and 3 bases from J; junction bases left unmatched: 2. There are 12 residues in the CDR3. Per the germline V gene, CDR1 is SGHNT and CDR2 is YYREEE (reference sequence). The CDR3 coding sequence is TGTGCCAGCAGTGGGACAGACTACGAGCAGTACTTC. Translated: CASSGTDYEQYF.

J is TRBJ1-1 and V is TRBV6-5; 7 nucleotides match TRBD1. This CDR3 has 11 residues. Germline CDR1 and CDR2: MNHEY and SVGAGI. V lost 10 bases to trimming and J lost 7 bases; unmatched junction nucleotides: 6. CDR3 bases: TGTGCCACAACGACAGGGTATGAAGCTTTCTTT. This encodes CATTTGYEAFF.

V is TRBV6-6 and J is TRBJ2-7; 10 nucleotides line up with TRBD2. In germline, CDR1 is MNHNY, CDR2 SVGAGI (reference sequence). The trim removed 6 bases at V and 3 bases at J, leaving 8 bases unmatched. This CDR3 is built from 15 residues. CDR3 DNA sequence: TGTGCCAGCAGACCAGCGGGAGGGCCTGTCTACGAGCAGTACTTC. Amino acid sequence: CASRPAGGPVYEQYF.

This chain joins TRBV28 and TRBJ2-3, with 7 nucleotides matching TRBD1. The ends lost 3 bases at V and 6 bases at J; junction bases unmatched: 3. CDR1 MDHEN and CDR2 SYDVKM come from the germline V gene. The length of the CDR3 is 13 residues. For the CDR3, the DNA is TGTGCCAGCAGTTTTCACAGGGGCGATACGCAGTATTTT. Translated, it gives CASSFHRGDTQYF.

Remarks on this clone: A far bigger clonotype differs at one base, so this is likely a read error. The V and J genes are TRBV6-5 and TRBJ2-7; D gene unclear. The CDR3 is 11 residues long. In germline, CDR1 is MNHEY, CDR2 SVGAGI. The germline V and J ends were trimmed by 8 bases and 4 bases, with 9 bases remaining between them. CDR3 in amino acids: CASARLYEQYF. The CDR3 coding sequence is TGTGCCAGCGCTAGGCTTTACGAGCAGTACTTC.

This rearrangement joins TRBV4-2 to TRBJ1-1, with D maybe TRBD1 (5 bases). Trimming shortened V by 5 bases and J by 1 base, and 8 bases separated the two germline ends. This CDR3 contains 13 residues. From germline, CDR1 is LGHNA and CDR2 YNFKEQ. In nucleotides, the CDR3 is TGTGCCAGCAGCTCCACAGGGAACACTGAAGCTTTCTTT. Amino acid sequence: CASSSTGNTEAFF.

Note on this clone: A far larger clone is one nucleotide away, so this likely arose from a read error. The V gene is TRBV4-3, the J gene TRBJ2-7; D gene ambiguous. The V end lost 5 bases, the J end lost 6 bases, and 11 bases lay between the germline ends. Germline CDR1 reads LGHNA; CDR2 reads YSLEER. The CDR3 consists of 12 residues. CDR3 sequence: CASSSEQVEQYF. DNA for the CDR3: TGCGCCAGCAGCTCGGAGCAAGTCGAGCAGTACTTC.

This clone was counted a few times. V gene TRBV11-2 combines with J gene TRBJ2-5; 11 bases are shared with TRBD2. Germline assignment: CDR1 SGHAT and CDR2 FQNNGV. Losses at the gene ends were 1 base for V and 5 bases for J; bases not matched to a gene: 9. The CDR3 contains 17 residues. The CDR3 region is CASSLVIGLAGGETQYF. CDR3 DNA: TGTGCCAGCAGCTTAGTAATCGGTCTAGCGGGAGGTGAGACCCAGTACTTC.

The chain uses TRBV19 and TRBJ2-7; D not certain. CDR3 size: 12 residues. From germline, CDR1 is LNHDA and CDR2 SQIVND (reference sequence). V was trimmed by 3 bases and J by 4 bases, leaving 7 bases between them. The chain's CDR3 is CASSIYGYEQYF. CDR3 coding DNA: TGTGCCAGTAGTATTTACGGTTACGAGCAGTACTTC.

Ten or more counts support this clone. The genes are TRBV25-1 and TRBJ2-7; D is uncertain. Germline loops: CDR1 MGHDK, CDR2 SYGVNS. The CDR3 covers 16 residues. V was trimmed by 4 bases and J by 0 bases, leaving 16 bases between them. CDR3 in amino acids: CASSVPGPTNSYEQYF. The CDR3 nucleotides are TGTGCCAGCAGTGTACCCGGACCGACGAACTCCTACGAGCAGTACTTC.

This clone was picked up a small number of times. The chain recombines TRBV27 with TRBJ2-7, with 8 bases matching TRBD2. With V trimmed by 5 bases and J by 6 bases, 12 bases remained unmatched. This CDR3 contains 15 residues. Germline-derived CDR1 and CDR2 are MNHEY and SMNVEV (reference sequence). The CDR3 is CASSVKKREWGEQYF. CDR3 in DNA: TGTGCCAGCAGTGTCAAGAAGCGGGAGTGGGGCGAGCAGTACTTC.

V usage is TRBV2 and J usage is TRBJ2-3; 8 nucleotides line up with TRBD1. J lost 1 base, V lost 1 base, and 1 base had no gene match. Germline V lookup: CDR1 SNHLY, CDR2 FYNNEI. The CDR3 is 15 amino acids. This chain's CDR3 is CASSEGGQGTDTQYF. For the CDR3, the DNA is TGTGCCAGCAGTGAAGGGGGACAGGGCACAGATACGCAGTATTTT.

This clone was counted only a few times. For the CDR3, the DNA is TGTGCCACACTAGCGGGAGGCTCCTACAATGAGCAGTTCTTC. Protein sequence: CATLAGGSYNEQFF. The J gene is TRBJ2-1, the V gene TRBV6-1; 12 nucleotides align to TRBD2. This CDR3 is 14 amino acids long. V shed 10 bases and J 0 bases; nucleotides not matched to a gene: 1. Germline CDR1 and CDR2: MNHNS and SASEGT.

The chain uses TRBV27 and TRBJ2-7, with D perhaps assigned TRBD1 or TRBD2 (5 bases each). CDR3 size: 14 residues. Germline V gene sequence: CDR1 MNHEY, CDR2 SMNVEV (reference sequence). V lost 6 bases, J lost 3 bases, and 15 bases lay in between. The CDR3 DNA reads TGTGCCAGCAGCGCGGTCCCAGGGAGCTACGAGCAGTACTTC. It codes for CASSAVPGSYEQYF.

This clone has only one observation. The rearrangement links TRBV14 to TRBJ1-1; tentative D call: TRBD1 (5 bases). The germline V gene encodes CDR1 SGHDN and CDR2 FVKESK. The CDR3 has 15 amino acids. The V and J ends lost 0 bases and 5 bases respectively, with 13 bases between them. The CDR3 loop reads CASSQEIQGRTEAFF. The CDR3 DNA reads as TGTGCCAGCAGCCAAGAAATCCAGGGCCGGACTGAAGCTTTCTTT.

This clone was observed once. The chain employs TRBV7-9 and TRBJ2-7; TRBD1 agrees at 9 bases. Losses at the gene ends were 4 bases for V and 5 bases for J; bases not matched to a gene: 9. Germline loops: CDR1 SEHNR, CDR2 FQNEAQ (reference sequence). The CDR3 length is 15 residues. In DNA form, the CDR3 reads TGTGCCAGCAGCTCGGCCGGGACAGGGTTGCACGAGCAGTACTTC. This encodes CASSSAGTGLHEQYF. Looking up the rest from reference TRBV7-9 and TRBJ2-7 gives the full variable domain: DTGVSQNPRHKITKRGQNVTFRCDPISEHNRLYWYRQTLGQGPEFLTYFQNEAQLEKSRLLSDRFSAERPKGSFSTLEIQRTEQGDSAMYLCASSSAGTGLHEQYFGPGTRLTVT.

As regards this clone: This sample also contains other DNA sequences that code for the same CDR3. CDR3 protein: CASSVKNTGELFF. CDR3 nucleotide sequence: TGTGCCAGCAGTGTCAAAAACACCGGGGAGCTGTTTTTT. The chain joins TRBV2 to TRBJ2-2; no clear D. The CDR3 covers 13 residues. Trimming left V 4 bases short and J 2 bases short, with 5 bases between. Germline assignment: CDR1 SNHLY and CDR2 FYNNEI.